A single sample gave rise to the 16 T cell receptor beta chains below, sequenced in a study of Graves' ophthalmopathy and Graves' hyperthyroidism. Researchers took RNA transcripts and amplified TCR beta CDR3 regions from them. Investigators did first-round RT-PCR with HTBI primers, then second-round multiplex PCR. TCRdb re-analysed the multiplex PCR reads in MiXCR, keeping a single row per CDR3 protein. The sample holds a few hundred thousand distinct CDR3 sequences, approximately 18% seen once. The sequencing sample was made of peripheral blood. All receptors come from an adult woman with stable Graves' hyperthyroidism.

This clonotype came up many times. The rearrangement joins TRBV6-2 or TRBV6-3 to TRBJ2-2; the D call may be TRBD1 or TRBD2 (6 bases each). Trimming removed 2 bases at V and 5 bases at J, with 9 bases between. This CDR3 spans 14 amino acids. The germline gives CDR1 MNHEY, CDR2 SVGEGT. The CDR3, as DNA: TGTGCCAGCAGTTACGGGGGGCAAACCGGGGAGCTGTTTTTT. Translated: CASSYGGQTGELFF.

The CDR3: CASSFRLRGWETEAFF. In nucleotides, the CDR3 is TGTGCCAGCAGTTTCCGACTCAGGGGATGGGAGACTGAAGCTTTCTTT. V usage is TRBV12-3 or TRBV12-4 and J usage is TRBJ1-1, with D maybe TRBD1 (6 bases). V was trimmed by 3 bases and J by 5 bases, leaving 19 bases between them. CDR3 length: 16 amino acids.

This clonotype was recorded at least ten times. The chain has TRBV7-3 and TRBJ1-1; the D is unclear. This CDR3 region has 13 residues. V lost 5 bases and J lost 1, with 8 bases in between. The germline CDR1 and CDR2 sequences are SGHTA and FQGTGA. The CDR3, as DNA: TGTGCCAGCAGCCGATGGGAGAACACTGAAGCTTTCTTT. This gives the protein CASSRWENTEAFF.

This clonotype showed up many times. The V gene is TRBV4-1, the J gene TRBJ2-2; D is possibly TRBD2 (5 bases). CDR3 size: 14 residues. CDR1 MGHRA and CDR2 YSYEKL come from the germline V gene. Trimming removed 1 base from V and 5 bases from J, with 8 bases in between. The CDR3 spells CASSQVGGTGELFF. The CDR3 DNA sequence: TGCGCCAGCAGCCAAGTTGGAGGAACCGGGGAGCTGTTTTTT.

In this sample, this clonotype turned up many times. The chain joins TRBV28 to TRBJ2-7, with D unclear. The CDR3 covers 15 residues. V gave up 4 bases and J gave up 5 bases, with 18 bases separating them. CDR1 MDHEN and CDR2 SYDVKM come from the germline V gene. Here the CDR3 DNA reads TGTGCCAGCAGTTCTTCCACAACCCGCGCCCACGAGCAGTACTTC. Amino acids: CASSSSTTRAHEQYF.

This clonotype showed up many times. V and J are TRBV7-9 and TRBJ1-2; the D is unclear. CDR1 is SEHNR, CDR2 FQNEAQ, per germline (reference sequence). The CDR3 extends over 13 amino acids. V shed 6 bases and J shed 6 bases, with 14 bases lying between them. The CDR3 bases are TGTGCCAGCAGTCTAGCGGACTCGAATGGCTACACCTTC. It codes for CASSLADSNGYTF.

This clonotype was recorded many times. The gene calls are TRBV7-2 and TRBJ2-5; D is unresolved. CDR3 length: 13 amino acids. With 4 bases removed from V and 5 bases from J, the gap between germline ends came to 11 bases. Per germline, CDR1 SGHTA and CDR2 FQGNSA. The CDR3 spells CASSYIPRETQYF. The CDR3 DNA follows: TGTGCCAGCAGCTACATACCGAGGGAGACCCAGTACTTC.

The table lists this clonotype with many counts. The chain is built from TRBV4-2 and TRBJ1-1, with 9 positions matching TRBD1. Germline CDR1 reads LGHNA; CDR2 reads YNFKEQ. The CDR3 covers 16 residues. J lost 7 bases, V lost 3 bases, and 12 bases had no gene match. As DNA, the CDR3 is TGTGCCAGCAGCCACCTCCCCGGACAGGGGTATGATGAAGCTTTCTTT. Translating it yields CASSHLPGQGYDEAFF.

This clonotype was seen ten or more times. This chain joins TRBV12-3 or TRBV12-4 and TRBJ2-4; D remains ambiguous. Trimming stripped 1 base from V and 8 bases from J, with 6 bases between. This CDR3 comprises 12 residues. The CDR3 region has the DNA TGTGCCAGCAGTTTAGAGCCCCACATTCAGTACTTC. Amino acids: CASSLEPHIQYF.

The J gene is TRBJ2-7, the V gene TRBV6-5; 9 nucleotides align to TRBD1. Unmatched junction bases numbered 5, after V lost 2 bases and J lost 3 bases. The CDR3 is made up of 15 amino acids. Per germline, CDR1 MNHEY and CDR2 SVGAGI. CDR3 amino acids: CASSYLGTGRYEQYF. The CDR3, as DNA: TGTGCCAGCAGTTACCTCGGGACAGGGCGCTACGAGCAGTACTTC.

This clonotype was seen many times. V is TRBV6-1 and J is TRBJ2-2; 9 bases map to TRBD1. The germline gives CDR1 MNHNS, CDR2 SASEGT. The CDR3 is made up of 16 amino acids. The junction had 5 bases not matched to a gene; V was cut back by 2 bases and J by 4 bases. This CDR3 is CASSETDRGSTGELFF. Written as DNA, the CDR3 is TGTGCCAGCAGTGAAACGGACAGGGGCTCCACCGGGGAGCTGTTTTTT.

This clonotype came up many times. This chain connects TRBV12-3 or TRBV12-4 to TRBJ1-5; D perhaps matches TRBD1 (5 bases). V lost 2 bases, J lost 4 bases, and 9 bases lay in between. This CDR3 has 14 residues. The DNA for the CDR3 is TGTGCCAGCAGTTTAACCTCAGGGAATCAGCCCCAGCATTTT. As protein: CASSLTSGNQPQHF.

This clonotype was detected ten times or more. This chain joins TRBV3-1 and TRBJ2-4, with D perhaps TRBD2 (5 bases). This CDR3 contains 15 residues. CDR1 LGHDT and CDR2 YNNKEL come from the germline V gene (reference sequence). V lost 1 base and J 1 base, leaving 8 bases between the germline ends. The CDR3 reads CASSQGGYAKNIQYF. The CDR3 DNA is TGTGCCAGCAGCCAAGGAGGGTATGCCAAAAACATTCAGTACTTC.

This clonotype was observed at least ten times. CDR3 sequence reads: CASSPTPTGSQETQYF. The CDR3 region has the DNA TGTGCCAGCAGCCCCACGCCGACAGGGTCCCAAGAGACCCAGTACTTC. The chain couples TRBV13 to TRBJ2-5, with 7 bases matching TRBD1. Per the germline V gene, CDR1 is PRHDT and CDR2 is FYEKMQ (reference sequence). CDR3 size: 16 residues. V lost 5 bases and J lost 1; bases outside the gene matches: 10.

The table lists this clonotype with many counts. The chain links TRBV18 to TRBJ2-5; D ambiguous. The germline CDR1 and CDR2 sequences are KGHSH and LQKENI. The CDR3 sequence is 14 residues long. V was cut by 6 bases and J by 0 bases, with 11 bases left in between. CDR3 amino acids: CASSQSANQETQYF. In DNA form, the CDR3 reads TGTGCCAGCTCCCAGTCCGCGAACCAAGAGACCCAGTACTTC.

This clonotype was counted at least ten times. The chain carries TRBV7-9 and TRBJ2-5; D is undetermined. V lost 0 bases, J lost 5 bases, and 13 bases lay in between. This CDR3 has 15 residues. The germline V gene has CDR1 SEHNR and CDR2 FQNEAQ (reference sequence). In nucleotides, the CDR3 is TGTGCCAGCAGCTTAGCGTTCAGTACGGGCGAGACCCAGTACTTC. Its translation is CASSLAFSTGETQYF.